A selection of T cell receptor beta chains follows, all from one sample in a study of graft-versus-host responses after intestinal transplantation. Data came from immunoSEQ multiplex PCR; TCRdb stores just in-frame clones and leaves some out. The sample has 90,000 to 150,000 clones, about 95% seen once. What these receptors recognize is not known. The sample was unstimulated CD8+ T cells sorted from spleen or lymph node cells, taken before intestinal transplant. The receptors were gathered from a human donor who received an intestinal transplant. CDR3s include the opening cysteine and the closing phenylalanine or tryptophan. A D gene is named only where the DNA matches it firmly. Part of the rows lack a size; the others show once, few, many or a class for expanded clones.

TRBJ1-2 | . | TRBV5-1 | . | TGCGCCAGCATGGGGGGGCACGCCTATGGCTACACCTTC | CASMGGHAYGYTF
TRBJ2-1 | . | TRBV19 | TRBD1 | TGTGCCAGTAGTATCCGGGACAGCGTAACCTACAATGAGCAGTTCTTC | CASSIRDSVTYNEQFF
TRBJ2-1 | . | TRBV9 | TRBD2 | TGTGCCAGCAGCGGTAGCGGGAGGAGTGGGTACAATGAGCAGTTCTTC | CASSGSGRSGYNEQFF
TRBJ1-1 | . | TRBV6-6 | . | TGTGCCTCATCGGAGAACACTGAAGCTTTCTTT | CASSENTEAFF
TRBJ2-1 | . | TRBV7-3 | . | TGTGCCAGCAGCCTTACCCCGACCCGGAGCTCCTACAATGAGCAGTTCTTC | CASSLTPTRSSYNEQFF
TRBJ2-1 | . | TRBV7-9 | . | TGTGCCAGCAGCTCCCCCCTGAGGGGAGGTCCCTCCTACAATGAGCAGTTCTTC | CASSSPLRGGPSYNEQFF
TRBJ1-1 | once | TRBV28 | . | TGTGCCAGCAGTTTACTAGTACGGGGGGAAACTGAAGCTTTCTTT | CASSLLVRGETEAFF
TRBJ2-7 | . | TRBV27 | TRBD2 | TGTGCCAGCAGTTTACTAGGGACTAGCGCCTACGAGCAGTACTTC | CASSLLGTSAYEQYF
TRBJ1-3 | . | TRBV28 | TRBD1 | TGTGCCAGCAGTTTTTGGACAGGGACCTCTGGAAACACCATATATTTT | CASSFWTGTSGNTIYF
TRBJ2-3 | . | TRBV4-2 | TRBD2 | TGTGCCAGCAGCCAAAGGGCGTCGCGGGAGGGAGGAGATACGCAGTATTTT | CASSQRASREGGDTQYF
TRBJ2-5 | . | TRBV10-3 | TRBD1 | TGTGCCACTAGGCCCGGGACAGAAGAGACCCAGTACTTC | CATRPGTEETQYF
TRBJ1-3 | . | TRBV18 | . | TGTGCCAGCTCACCCCTTAGGATAGCTGGAAACACCATATATTTT | CASSPLRIAGNTIYF
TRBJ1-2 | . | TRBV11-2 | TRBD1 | TGTGCCAGCAGCTCAGGGGGCGGCTATGGCTACACCTTC | CASSSGGGYGYTF
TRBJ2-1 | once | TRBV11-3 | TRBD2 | TGTGCCAGCAGCTTAACCGGCCTAGCGGGAGGTCGGAGTGAGCAGTTCTTC | CASSLTGLAGGRSEQFF
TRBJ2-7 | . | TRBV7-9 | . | TGTGCCAGCAGCTCGTATAGCGTCATCTGGGGCTACGAGCAGTACTTC | CASSSYSVIWGYEQYF
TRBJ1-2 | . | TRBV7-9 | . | TGTGCCAGCAGCGGTATAGATTTCACCTATGGCTACACCTTC | CASSGIDFTYGYTF
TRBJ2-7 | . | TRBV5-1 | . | TGCGCCAGCAGCTTGGCCATTGTAGGGACGGACTACGAGCAGTACTTC | CASSLAIVGTDYEQYF
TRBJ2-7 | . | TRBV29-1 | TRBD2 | TGCAGCGTTGAAGGCCTGACTTCGGTTAGCGGGAGCCCCTACGAGCAGTACTTC | CSVEGLTSVSGSPYEQYF
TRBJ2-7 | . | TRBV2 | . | TGTGCCAGCAGTGAGGGTTACGAGCAGTACTTC | CASSEGYEQYF
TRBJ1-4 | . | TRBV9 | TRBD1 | TGTGCCAGCAGCGGGCCGGGACAGGGGAGCGAAAAACTGTTTTTT | CASSGPGQGSEKLFF
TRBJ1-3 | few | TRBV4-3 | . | TGCGCCAGCAGCCAAGATCGGTACTCCCTCGGAAACACCATATATTTT | CASSQDRYSLGNTIYF
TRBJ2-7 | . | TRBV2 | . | TGTGCCAGCAGTCTAATTCTTCTGGAGCAGTACTTC | CASSLILLEQYF